What follows is one T cell receptor (beta chain) and its context. Its cognate antigen is unknown. The junction differs from germline at one of its ends, possibly a read error. These data come from a study of T cells after yellow fever vaccination. Study information: In the case of low-cell-number fractions, SMART-Seq v4 Ultra Low Input was used for preparation. Study-wide points: Post-booster repertoires again held most primary-vaccination clones (roughly 95% CD4, approximately 90% CD8). Any FACS-sorted repertoire could hold abundant clonotypes that contaminate it from the bulk population.

The CDR3 spans 17 residues. Germline loops: CDR1 SGHRS, CDR2 YFSETQ. Conversion of TCR transcripts into cDNA relied on 5'RACE template switching, which added a universal primer site and UMIs. From the 5' RACE reads, TCRdb called clonotypes with MiXCR, one entry per CDR3 protein. The data contain roughly 250,000 distinct CDR3 sequences, 10% to 15% of them singletons. The V gene is TRBV5-1, the J gene TRBJ2-4, with D perhaps TRBD2 (5 bases). The TCR comes from a man younger than 40 who received the YFV17D yellow fever vaccine. Material: CD4+ T cells sorted from PBMCs, obtained 45 days after the yellow fever booster vaccination. CDR3 in DNA: TGCCCCAGCAGCAATGGCACTAGAGCCCCTAAGGATAGCATTCAGTACTTC. Translating gives CPSSNGTRAPKDSIQYF.